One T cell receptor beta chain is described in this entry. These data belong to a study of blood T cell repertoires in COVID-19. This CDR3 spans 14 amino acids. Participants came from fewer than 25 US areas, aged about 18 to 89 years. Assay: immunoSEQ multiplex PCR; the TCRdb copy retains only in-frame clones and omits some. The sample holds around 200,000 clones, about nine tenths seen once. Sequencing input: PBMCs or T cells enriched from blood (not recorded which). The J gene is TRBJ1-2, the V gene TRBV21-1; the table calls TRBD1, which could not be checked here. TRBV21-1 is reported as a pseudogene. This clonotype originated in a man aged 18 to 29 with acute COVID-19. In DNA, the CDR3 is TGTGCCAGCAGCAAAGCACGACAGGCTGGCGGCTACACCTTC. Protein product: CASSKARQAGGYTF.